This passage covers 3 T cell receptor beta chains from one sample sequenced in a study of blood T cell repertoires in COVID-19. Assay used: immunoSEQ multiplex PCR; TCRdb lists only in-frame clones, some missing. The table includes 150,000 or so clones, about three quarters detected once. Specimen: peripheral blood. These receptors all stem from an elderly man with acute or convalescent COVID-19.

The sample holds a few counts of this clone. The V call is TRBV7-9, the J call TRBJ1-6; TRBD1 aligns across 9 bases. Germline V CDR1 and CDR2: SEHNR, FQNEAQ (reference sequence). The CDR3 extends over 15 amino acids. The trim removed 8 bases at V and 1 base at J, leaving 3 bases unmatched. The CDR3, as DNA: TGTGCCAGCGAGACAGGGGGGTCCTATAATTCACCCCTCCACTTT. Translated: CASETGGSYNSPLHF.

The chain couples TRBV19 to TRBJ1-2; a weak D match, TRBD1 (6 bases). Germline V CDR1 and CDR2: LNHDA, SQIVND (reference sequence). The CDR3 is 14 amino acids. The V end was cut by 3 bases, the J end by 6 bases, with 14 bases between. As DNA, the CDR3 is TGTGCCAGTAGTATGGCAGGCAGGGGCGATGGCTACACCTTC. Translation gives CASSMAGRGDGYTF.

As to this clone: The same CDR3 arises from other DNA sequences in this sample as well. The rearrangement joins TRBV12-3 or TRBV12-4 to TRBJ1-1; perhaps TRBD1 as D (6 bases). With 6 bases removed from V and 4 bases from J, the gap between germline ends came to 12 bases. CDR3 size: 13 residues. DNA of the CDR3: TGTGCCAGCAGAACAGGGTGGGCCACTGAAGCTTTCTTT. Its protein is CASRTGWATEAFF.